These T cell receptor beta chains were read from a single sample in a study of control samples from healthy donors and cancer patients. Only in-frame clones appear in the TCRdb table, and some are missing; sequencing was by immunoSEQ multiplex PCR. Found here are about 170,000 clones, around 95% of them singletons; the top ten hold approximately 4%. The sample consisted of blood. All receptors come from a woman aged 60-75 years in good health. The CDR3 runs from the conserved cysteine through the conserved F or W. D genes are given only for firm matches. Clone size appears in some rows only: once, few, many, or a class for an expanded clone.

V gene,D gene,clone size,J gene,CDR3 protein,CDR3 DNA
TRBV2,TRBD1,NA,TRBJ2-3,CASARTGVPSDTQYF,TGTGCCAGCGCAAGGACAGGGGTCCCCTCAGATACGCAGTATTTT
TRBV30,NA,NA,TRBJ1-1,CAWSGGSTEAFF,TGTGCCTGGAGTGGGGGGTCTACTGAAGCTTTCTTT
TRBV18,NA,once,TRBJ1-2,CASSQYGTDFNYGYTF,TGTGCCAGCTCACAATATGGGACTGATTTTAACTATGGCTACACCTTC
TRBV5-6,NA,NA,TRBJ2-5,CASSLAGAETQYF,TGTGCCAGCAGCTTGGCTGGGGCGGAGACCCAGTACTTC
TRBV30,NA,NA,TRBJ1-4,CASSIAAETVF,TGTGCCTCCTCCATTGCGGCGGAAACCGTTTTT
TRBV10-3,NA,NA,TRBJ1-1,CAISEPSKNTEAFF,TGTGCCATCAGTGAGCCCTCCAAGAACACTGAAGCTTTCTTT
TRBV12-5,NA,NA,TRBJ2-7,CASGREYEQYF,TGTGCTAGTGGTAGAGAGTACGAGCAGTACTTC
TRBV7-2,NA,NA,TRBJ1-2,CASSQVGGSYGYTF,TGTGCCAGCAGCCAAGTAGGGGGTAGCTATGGCTACACCTTC
TRBV3-1/TRBV3-2,TRBD1,NA,TRBJ2-7,CASSQDGDRDF,TGTGCCAGCAGCCAAGATGGGGACAGGGACTTC
TRBV6-1,NA,NA,TRBJ1-5,CASSADLGFSNQPQHF,TGTGCCAGCAGTGCCGATCTTGGGTTTAGCAATCAGCCCCAGCATTTT
TRBV6-5,NA,NA,TRBJ2-7,CASSSPTSGYEQYF,TGTGCCAGCAGTTCCCCTACCTCGGGCTACGAGCAGTACTTC
TRBV3-1/TRBV3-2,NA,NA,TRBJ1-1,CASSPGGGNTEAFF,TGTGCCAGCAGCCCAGGTGGTGGGAACACTGAAGCTTTCTTT
TRBV29-1,NA,NA,TRBJ1-2,CSVAEGLNYGYTF,TGCAGCGTTGCAGAGGGACTAAACTATGGCTACACCTTC
TRBV3-1/TRBV3-2,TRBD1,once,TRBJ1-6,CASSASGQGVNSPLHF,TGTGCCAGCAGCGCCAGCGGACAGGGTGTTAATTCACCCCTCCACTTT
TRBV6-5,NA,NA,TRBJ1-1,CASSYRGTRTEAFF,TGTGCCAGCAGTTACCGGGGGACGAGGACTGAAGCTTTCTTT
TRBV2,NA,NA,TRBJ2-2,CASSRDNTANTGELFF,TGTGCCAGCAGCCGGGACAACACCGCGAACACCGGGGAGCTGTTTTTT
TRBV7-2,NA,NA,TRBJ2-5,CASSPQRQETQYF,TGTGCCAGCAGCCCTCAGAGACAAGAGACCCAGTACTTC
TRBV4-2,TRBD2,NA,TRBJ2-1,CASSRTSGGNYNEQFF,TGTGCCAGCAGCCGGACTAGCGGGGGGAACTACAATGAGCAGTTCTTC
TRBV30,NA,NA,TRBJ1-5,CAWSPSANQPQHF,TGTGCCTGGAGCCCGTCGGCGAATCAGCCCCAGCATTTT
TRBV27,NA,NA,TRBJ1-4,CASSIEVGASNEKLFF,TGTGCCAGCAGTATCGAGGTGGGGGCGAGTAATGAAAAACTGTTTTTT
TRBV2,TRBD1,NA,TRBJ1-2,CASTESRTGASYGYTF,TGTGCCAGCACCGAATCCCGGACAGGGGCATCCTATGGCTACACCTTC
TRBV18,TRBD1,NA,TRBJ1-1,CASSPRTGSGTEAFF,TGTGCCAGCTCACCCCGGACAGGGTCGGGAACTGAAGCTTTCTTT
TRBV29-1,TRBD1,NA,TRBJ2-5,CSVGMSGGRETQYF,TGCAGCGTTGGTATGTCAGGGGGCCGGGAGACCCAGTACTTC
TRBV27,NA,NA,TRBJ1-2,CASSFNHRDYTF,TGTGCCAGCAGTTTCAATCACCGGGACTACACCTTC
TRBV5-1,TRBD1,NA,TRBJ1-2,CASSFGQGESYGYTF,TGCGCCAGCAGCTTTGGACAGGGTGAGAGCTATGGCTACACCTTC
TRBV5-4,NA,NA,TRBJ1-6,CASSLDRVRNSPLHF,TGTGCCAGCAGCTTGGACAGGGTGCGGAATTCACCCCTCCACTTT
TRBV11-2,TRBD1,NA,TRBJ1-2,CASSLTGIYGYTF,TGTGCCAGCAGCCTGACAGGGATCTATGGCTACACCTTC
TRBV5-1,TRBD1,few,TRBJ2-1,CASRAGQGSYNEQFF,TGCGCCAGCAGGGCCGGACAGGGCTCCTACAATGAGCAGTTCTTC
TRBV5-3,NA,NA,TRBJ1-5,CARSFLWQPTNLRGYSNQPQHF,TGTGCCAGAAGCTTTCTCTGGCAGCCCACAAACCTGAGGGGGTATAGCAATCAGCCCCAGCATTTT
TRBV5-1,NA,NA,TRBJ1-1,CASNMGVENTEAFF,TGCGCCAGCAACATGGGAGTTGAGAACACTGAAGCTTTCTTT
TRBV10-3,TRBD1,NA,TRBJ2-2,CAISEFDRGRFTGELFF,TGTGCCATCAGTGAGTTTGACAGGGGACGGTTCACCGGGGAGCTGTTTTTT
TRBV19,TRBD2,NA,TRBJ2-2,CASSRAGGPPGELFF,TGTGCCAGTAGTCGGGCGGGGGGGCCCCCCGGGGAGCTGTTTTTT
TRBV5-1,NA,NA,TRBJ2-2,CASRVGGDTGELFF,TGCGCCAGCAGGGTTGGGGGCGACACCGGGGAGCTGTTTTTT
TRBV12-5,TRBD1,NA,TRBJ2-5,CASGTDREETQYF,TGTGCTAGTGGTACGGACAGGGAAGAGACCCAGTACTTC
TRBV7-9,NA,NA,TRBJ1-3,CAGLEAGISTIYF,TGTGCCGGACTAGAGGCAGGGATCAGCACCATATATTTT
TRBV7-9,NA,NA,TRBJ2-1,CASSRGLSRFF,TGTGCCAGCAGCCGAGGACTTTCGAGGTTCTTC
TRBV3-1/TRBV3-2,NA,NA,TRBJ2-6,CASSQDGRRAETGANVLTF,TGTGCCAGCAGCCAAGACGGGAGACGAGCAGAAACTGGGGCCAACGTCCTGACTTTC
TRBV6-2/TRBV6-3,NA,NA,TRBJ2-3,CASSTTLDTQYF,TGTGCCAGCAGTACGACACTAGATACGCAGTATTTT
TRBV4-3,TRBD1,NA,TRBJ1-1,CASSQETGSRTEAFF,TGCGCCAGCAGCCAAGAGACAGGGAGTAGAACTGAAGCTTTCTTT
TRBV2,NA,NA,TRBJ1-5,CASSVGNNQPQHF,TGTGCCAGCAGTGTTGGCAACAATCAGCCCCAGCATTTT
TRBV10-3,NA,NA,TRBJ2-5,CAISEYRVTQYF,TGTGCCATCAGTGAGTACAGAGTAACCCAGTACTTC
TRBV6-6,NA,NA,TRBJ2-2,CASSYGRNTGELFF,TGTGCCAGCAGTTACGGGCGGAACACCGGGGAGCTGTTTTTT
TRBV21-1,NA,NA,TRBJ2-3,CASSKDPGVIVRGGRDTQYF,TGTGCCAGCAGCAAAGACCCCGGAGTTATAGTGCGGGGGGGACGAGATACGCAGTATTTT
TRBV4-3,NA,once,TRBJ1-2,CASSRDRDLYGYTF,TGCGCCAGCAGCCGAGACCGGGACCTCTATGGCTACACCTTC
TRBV4-3,NA,NA,TRBJ2-5,CASSQDGGPQETQYF,TGCGCCAGCAGCCAAGATGGGGGACCCCAAGAGACCCAGTACTTC
TRBV7-3,NA,NA,TRBJ1-1,CASSFLGVRTEAFF,TGTGCCAGCAGCTTTCTAGGCGTGAGGACTGAAGCTTTCTTT